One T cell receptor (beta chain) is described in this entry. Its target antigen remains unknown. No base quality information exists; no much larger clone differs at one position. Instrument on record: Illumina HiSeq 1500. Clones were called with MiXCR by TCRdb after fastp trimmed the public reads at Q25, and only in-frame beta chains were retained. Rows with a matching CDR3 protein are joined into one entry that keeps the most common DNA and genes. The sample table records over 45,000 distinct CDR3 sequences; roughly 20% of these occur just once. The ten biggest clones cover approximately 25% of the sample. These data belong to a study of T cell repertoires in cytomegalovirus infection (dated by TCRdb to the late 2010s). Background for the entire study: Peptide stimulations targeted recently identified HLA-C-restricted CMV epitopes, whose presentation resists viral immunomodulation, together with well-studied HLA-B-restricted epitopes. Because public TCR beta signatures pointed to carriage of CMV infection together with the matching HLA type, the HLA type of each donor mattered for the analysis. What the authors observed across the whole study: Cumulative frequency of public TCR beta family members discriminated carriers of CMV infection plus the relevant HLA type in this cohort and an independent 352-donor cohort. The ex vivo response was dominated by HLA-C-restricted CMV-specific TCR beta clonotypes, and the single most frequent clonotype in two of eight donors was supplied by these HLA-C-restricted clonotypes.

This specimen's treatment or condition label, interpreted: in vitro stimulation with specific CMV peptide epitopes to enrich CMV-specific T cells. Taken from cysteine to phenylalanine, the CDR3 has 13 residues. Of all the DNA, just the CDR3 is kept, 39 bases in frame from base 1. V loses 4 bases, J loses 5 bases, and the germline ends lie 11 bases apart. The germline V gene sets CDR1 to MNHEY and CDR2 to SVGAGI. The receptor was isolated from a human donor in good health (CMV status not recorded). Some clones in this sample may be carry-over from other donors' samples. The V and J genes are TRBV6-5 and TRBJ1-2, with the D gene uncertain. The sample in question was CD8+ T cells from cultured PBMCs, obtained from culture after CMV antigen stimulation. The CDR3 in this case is CASSSTELYGYTF. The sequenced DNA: TGTGCCAGCAGTTCGACGGAACTTTATGGCTACACCTTC.